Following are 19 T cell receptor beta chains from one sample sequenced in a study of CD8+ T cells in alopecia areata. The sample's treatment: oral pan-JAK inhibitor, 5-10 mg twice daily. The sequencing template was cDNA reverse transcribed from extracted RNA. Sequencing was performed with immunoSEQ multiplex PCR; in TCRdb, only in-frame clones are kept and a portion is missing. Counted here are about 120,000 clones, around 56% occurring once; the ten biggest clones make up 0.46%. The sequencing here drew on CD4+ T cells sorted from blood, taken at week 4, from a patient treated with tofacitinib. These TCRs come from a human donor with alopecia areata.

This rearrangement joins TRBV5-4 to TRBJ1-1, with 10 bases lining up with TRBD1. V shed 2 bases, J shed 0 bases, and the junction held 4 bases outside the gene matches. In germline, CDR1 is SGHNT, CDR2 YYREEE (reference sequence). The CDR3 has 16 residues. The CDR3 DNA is TGTGCCAGCAGCTTCCGGGACAGGGGTATGAACACTGAAGCTTTCTTT. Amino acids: CASSFRDRGMNTEAFF. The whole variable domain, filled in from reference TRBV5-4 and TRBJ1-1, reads ETGVTQSPTHLIKTRGQQVTLRCSSQSGHNTVSWYQQALGQGPQFIFQYYREEENGRGNFPPRFSGLQFPNYSSELNVNALELDDSALYLCASSFRDRGMNTEAFFGQGTRLTVV.

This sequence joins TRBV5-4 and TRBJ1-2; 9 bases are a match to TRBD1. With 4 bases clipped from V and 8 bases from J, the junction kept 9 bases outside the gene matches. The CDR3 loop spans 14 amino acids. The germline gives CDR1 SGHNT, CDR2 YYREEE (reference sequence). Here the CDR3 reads CASSAPGQGLGYTF. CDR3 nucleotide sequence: TGTGCCAGCAGCGCCCCGGGACAGGGTTTGGGCTACACCTTC.

The CDR3 reads CASSQDARAGGANYGYTF. The CDR3 DNA sequence: TGCGCCAGCAGCCAAGATGCGAGGGCAGGGGGAGCTAACTATGGCTACACCTTC. The chain joins TRBV4-1 to TRBJ1-2; 7 bases line up with TRBD1. This CDR3 is 18 amino acids long. CDR1 is MGHRA, CDR2 YSYEKL, per germline. V lost 0 bases, J lost 0 bases, and 10 bases stayed unmatched.

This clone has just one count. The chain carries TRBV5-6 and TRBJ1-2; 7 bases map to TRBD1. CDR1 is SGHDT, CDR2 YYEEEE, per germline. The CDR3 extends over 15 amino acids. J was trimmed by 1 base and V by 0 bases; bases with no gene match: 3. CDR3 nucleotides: TGTGCCAGCAGCTTGGGTGACAGGGTTAACTATGGCTACACCTTC. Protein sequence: CASSLGDRVNYGYTF.

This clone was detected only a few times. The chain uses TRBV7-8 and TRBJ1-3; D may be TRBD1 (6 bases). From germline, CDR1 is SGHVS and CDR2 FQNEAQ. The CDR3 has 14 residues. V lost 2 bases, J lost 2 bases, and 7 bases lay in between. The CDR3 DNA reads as TGTGCCAGCAGCTTACCAGGGGCTGGAAACACCATATATTTT. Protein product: CASSLPGAGNTIYF.

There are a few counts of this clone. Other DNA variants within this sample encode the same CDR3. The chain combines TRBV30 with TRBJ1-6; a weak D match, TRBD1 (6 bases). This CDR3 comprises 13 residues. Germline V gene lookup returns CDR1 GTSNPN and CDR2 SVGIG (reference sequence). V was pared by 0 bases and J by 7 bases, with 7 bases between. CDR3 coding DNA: TGTGCCTGGAGTGTACAGGGAAATTCACCCCTCCACTTT. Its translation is CAWSVQGNSPLHF. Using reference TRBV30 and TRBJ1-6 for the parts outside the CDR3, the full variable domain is SQTIHQWPATLVQPVGSPLSLECTVEGTSNPNLYWYRQAAGRGLQLLFYSVGIGQISSEVPQNLSASRPQDRQFILSSKKLLLSDSGFYLCAWSVQGNSPLHFGNGTRLTVT.

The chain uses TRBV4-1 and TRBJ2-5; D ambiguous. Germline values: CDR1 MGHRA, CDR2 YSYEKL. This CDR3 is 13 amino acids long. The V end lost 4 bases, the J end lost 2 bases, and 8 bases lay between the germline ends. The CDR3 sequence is CASSPLPQETQYF. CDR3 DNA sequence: TGCGCCAGCAGCCCACTGCCGCAAGAGACCCAGTACTTC.

In nucleotides, the CDR3 is TGTGCCTGGAGCGGGCAAACAGCTTTCTTT. Its translation is CAWSGQTAFF. The chain employs TRBV30 and TRBJ1-1; no firm D call. The germline CDR1 and CDR2 sequences are GTSNPN and SVGIG (reference sequence). The CDR3 extends over 10 amino acids. V lost 3 bases to trimming and J lost 10 bases, with 9 bases between them.

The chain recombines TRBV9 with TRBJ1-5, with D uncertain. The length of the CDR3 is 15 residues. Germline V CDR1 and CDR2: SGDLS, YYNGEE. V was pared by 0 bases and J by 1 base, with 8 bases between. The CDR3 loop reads CASSVDSKSNQPQHF. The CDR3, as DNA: TGTGCCAGCAGCGTAGACAGTAAAAGCAATCAGCCCCAGCATTTT.

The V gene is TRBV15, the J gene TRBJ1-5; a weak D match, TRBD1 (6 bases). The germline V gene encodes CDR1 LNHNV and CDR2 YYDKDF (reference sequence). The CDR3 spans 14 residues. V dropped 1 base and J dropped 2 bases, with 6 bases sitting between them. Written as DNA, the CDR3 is TGTGCCACCAGCAGAGCAGGGGGCAATCAGCCCCAGCATTTT. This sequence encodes CATSRAGGNQPQHF.

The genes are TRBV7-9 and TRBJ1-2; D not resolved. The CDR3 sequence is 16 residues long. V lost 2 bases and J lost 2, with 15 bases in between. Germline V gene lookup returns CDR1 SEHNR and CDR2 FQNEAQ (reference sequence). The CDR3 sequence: CASSLRRDTKNYGYTF. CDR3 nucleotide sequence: TGTGCCAGCAGCTTACGTCGAGACACAAAGAACTATGGCTACACCTTC. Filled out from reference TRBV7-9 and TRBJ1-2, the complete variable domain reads DTGVSQNPRHKITKRGQNVTFRCDPISEHNRLYWYRQTLGQGPEFLTYFQNEAQLEKSRLLSDRFSAERPKGSFSTLEIQRTEQGDSAMYLCASSLRRDTKNYGYTFGSGTRLTVV.

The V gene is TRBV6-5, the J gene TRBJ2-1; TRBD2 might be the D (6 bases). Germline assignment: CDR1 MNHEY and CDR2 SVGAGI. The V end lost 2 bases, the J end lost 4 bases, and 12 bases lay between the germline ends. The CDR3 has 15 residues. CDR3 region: CASSYGPSVYNEQFF. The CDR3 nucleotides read TGTGCCAGCAGTTACGGTCCTAGCGTGTACAATGAGCAGTTCTTC.

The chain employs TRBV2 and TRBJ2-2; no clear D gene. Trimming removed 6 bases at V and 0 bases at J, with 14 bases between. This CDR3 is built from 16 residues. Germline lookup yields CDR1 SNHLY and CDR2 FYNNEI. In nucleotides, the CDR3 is TGTGCCAGCAGCGCCCAGCGACCCACGAACACCGGGGAGCTGTTTTTT. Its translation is CASSAQRPTNTGELFF. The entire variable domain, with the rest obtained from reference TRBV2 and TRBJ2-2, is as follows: EPEVTQTPSHQVTQMGQEVILRCVPISNHLYFYWYRQILGQKVEFLVSFYNNEISEKSEIFDDQFSVERPDGSNFTLKIRSTKLEDSAMYFCASSAQRPTNTGELFFGEGSRLTVL.

The CDR3 protein is CASSESTSRVHEQYF. DNA of the CDR3: TGTGCCAGCAGTGAATCAACTAGTAGAGTCCACGAGCAGTACTTC. V and J are TRBV2 and TRBJ2-7; TRBD2 is a possible D gene (5 bases). The CDR3 loop spans 15 amino acids. Trimming cost V 2 bases and J 5 bases, with 16 bases left between them. Germline CDR1 and CDR2: SNHLY and FYNNEI.

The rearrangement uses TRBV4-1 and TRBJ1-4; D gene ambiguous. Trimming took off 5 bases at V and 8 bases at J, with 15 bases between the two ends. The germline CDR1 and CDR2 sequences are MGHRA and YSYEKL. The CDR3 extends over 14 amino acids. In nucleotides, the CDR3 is TGCGCCAGCAGCAAACAAGCACCAAAAGAAAAACTGTTTTTT. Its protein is CASSKQAPKEKLFF.

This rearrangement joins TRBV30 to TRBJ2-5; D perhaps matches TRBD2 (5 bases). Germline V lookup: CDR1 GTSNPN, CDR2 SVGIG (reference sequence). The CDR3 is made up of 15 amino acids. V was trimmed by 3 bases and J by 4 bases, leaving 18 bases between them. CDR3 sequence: CAWRDYGLLGETQYF. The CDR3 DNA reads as TGTGCCTGGAGAGACTACGGACTCCTCGGAGAGACCCAGTACTTC.

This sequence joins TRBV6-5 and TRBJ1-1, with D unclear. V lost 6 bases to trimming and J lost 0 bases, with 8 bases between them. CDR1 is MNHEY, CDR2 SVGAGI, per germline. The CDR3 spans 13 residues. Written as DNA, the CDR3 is TGTGCCAGCAGCTTATACATGAACACTGAAGCTTTCTTT. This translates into CASSLYMNTEAFF.

Here the CDR3 DNA reads TGTGCCTGGAGGACTAGCGGGGGAGTTAATACGCAGTATTTT. It is translated as CAWRTSGGVNTQYF. The gene calls are TRBV30 and TRBJ2-3; TRBD2 matches 12 bases. Trimming cost V 3 bases and J 7 bases; bases outside gene matches: 5. This CDR3 region has 14 residues. Germline V lookup: CDR1 GTSNPN, CDR2 SVGIG (reference sequence).

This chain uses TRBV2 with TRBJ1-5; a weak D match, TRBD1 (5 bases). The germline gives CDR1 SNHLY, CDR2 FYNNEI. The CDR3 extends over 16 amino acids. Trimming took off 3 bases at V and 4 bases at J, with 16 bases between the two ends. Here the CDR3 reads CASSDPTRGGNQPQHF. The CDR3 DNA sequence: TGTGCCAGCAGTGACCCCACACGGGGGGGGAATCAGCCCCAGCATTTT.